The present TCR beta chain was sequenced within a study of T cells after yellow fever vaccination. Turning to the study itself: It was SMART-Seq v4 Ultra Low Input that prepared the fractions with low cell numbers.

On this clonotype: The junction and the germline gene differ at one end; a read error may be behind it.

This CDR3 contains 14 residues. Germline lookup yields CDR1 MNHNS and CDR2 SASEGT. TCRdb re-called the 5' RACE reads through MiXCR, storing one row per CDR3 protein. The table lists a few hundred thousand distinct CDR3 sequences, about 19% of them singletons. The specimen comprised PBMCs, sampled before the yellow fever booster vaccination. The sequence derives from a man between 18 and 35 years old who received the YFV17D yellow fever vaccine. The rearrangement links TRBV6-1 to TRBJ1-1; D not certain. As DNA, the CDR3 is TGTGCCAGCAGTGTTTGGGATATGAACCCTGAAGCTTTCTTT. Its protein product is CASSVWDMNPEAFF.